A selection of T cell receptor beta chains follows, all from one sample in a study of blood T cells in healthy people across ages. TCRdb redid the calling of the 5' RACE reads with MiXCR, one entry per CDR3 protein. The data show 1.5 million to 2 million distinct CDR3 sequences, with about 35% seen just once and approximately 10% held by the top ten. Sequences were obtained from blood. The receptors were sampled from a young woman in good health. Both conserved end residues are part of each CDR3. The order of the fields is CDR3 DNA, CDR3 protein, clone size, J gene, V gene, D gene. A D gene is named only where the DNA matches it firmly. A row's size may be missing; if present it is once, few, many or a size class.

TGCAGTGCTCGGACTAGCCTCCTCGTCCATACGCAGTATTTT,CSARTSLLVHTQYF,.,TRBJ2-3,TRBV20-1,TRBD2
TGTGCCAGCAGTTTTCAGGCAAATTCCTACGAGCAGTACTTC,CASSFQANSYEQYF,many,TRBJ2-7,TRBV12-3/TRBV12-4,.
TGTGCCAGCAGCCCAGACGGACCCGCCCAGTACTTC,CASSPDGPAQYF,few,TRBJ2-5,TRBV2,.
TGTGCCAGCTTCGCTAGCGGGAGGCCCTACGAGCAGTACTTC,CASFASGRPYEQYF,few,TRBJ2-7,TRBV28,TRBD2
TGTGCCACCCGTGCGTCGGACAGGGGTAAGGATGAGCAGTTCTTC,CATRASDRGKDEQFF,few,TRBJ2-1,TRBV10-3,TRBD1
TGTACCAGCAGCGGGGGGGCAGACCCTTTCAGCGAGCAGTACTTC,CTSSGGADPFSEQYF,.,TRBJ2-7,TRBV12-3/TRBV12-4,TRBD2
TGTGCCAGCACTACTTTCCTAGCGTCTGGTTCTGGCACAGATACGCAGTATTTT,CASTTFLASGSGTDTQYF,few,TRBJ2-3,TRBV27,.
TGTGCCAGCAGCTTAGGGGGGACAGGGTACGGCTACACCTTC,CASSLGGTGYGYTF,many,TRBJ1-2,TRBV12-3/TRBV12-4,TRBD1
TGTGCCAGCAGTCCCTCGGGACTAGGATACAATGAGCAGTTCTTC,CASSPSGLGYNEQFF,few,TRBJ2-1,TRBV6-5,TRBD2
TGCAGTGCTAGAGACCCCCGGGCTAGCGGGGGCTACAATGAGCAGTTCTTC,CSARDPRASGGYNEQFF,few,TRBJ2-1,TRBV20-1,TRBD2
TGTGCCAGCAGTTTCACCGGGACGGGGGGAACTGAAGCTTTCTTT,CASSFTGTGGTEAFF,.,TRBJ1-1,TRBV28,.
TGCAGCGTTGAAAGTCAGGGGGCGGGATCCTACGAGCAGTACTTC,CSVESQGAGSYEQYF,.,TRBJ2-7,TRBV29-1,TRBD1
TGTGCCAGCAGTACATTCGATAATGAGCAGTTCTTC,CASSTFDNEQFF,.,TRBJ2-1,TRBV12-3/TRBV12-4,.
TGTGCCAGCAGTGGGCTAGCATTATTTAGCACAGATACGCAGTATTTT,CASSGLALFSTDTQYF,few,TRBJ2-3,TRBV28,.
TGCGCCAGCCGACTAGCGGGAGTCTGGGAAGAGCAGTACTTC,CASRLAGVWEEQYF,.,TRBJ2-5,TRBV5-1,TRBD2
TGTGCCAGCACCAGGGCCAATGAGCAGTTCTTC,CASTRANEQFF,.,TRBJ2-1,TRBV11-2,.
TGTACCAGCAGTGTTACAGGGGAGGGGGCCCAGTACTTC,CTSSVTGEGAQYF,.,TRBJ2-5,TRBV2,.
TGTGCCACCAGTGATCCGAAGCGGGGCGTTAAGGAGCAGTACTTC,CATSDPKRGVKEQYF,few,TRBJ2-7,TRBV24-1,TRBD2
TGCAGCGTTATTATATCCTCTGGGGCCAACGTCCTGACTTTC,CSVIISSGANVLTF,many,TRBJ2-6,TRBV29-1,.
TGTGCCAGCAGTCTAACCATGTCTGGCTACACCTTC,CASSLTMSGYTF,.,TRBJ1-2,TRBV28,.
TGCAGTGCTAGGTCTGGGGGAGGTGGGCAGCCCCAGCATTTT,CSARSGGGGQPQHF,.,TRBJ1-5,TRBV20-1,.
TGCAGTGCTCTTCGAAGGCAGGCAACTAATGAAAAACTGTTTTTT,CSALRRQATNEKLFF,.,TRBJ1-4,TRBV20-1,.
TGTGCCAGCTGCCAAGACGGTCCGGGACAGCAAGAGACCCAGTACTTC,CASCQDGPGQQETQYF,.,TRBJ2-5,TRBV5-6,TRBD1
TGCAGTGCTAGAGCGGGACAGGGGTTATACGAGCAGTACTTC,CSARAGQGLYEQYF,once,TRBJ2-7,TRBV20-1,TRBD1
TGTGCCAGCGGATCCCCCCACTCCTGGATTAGCACAGATACGCAGTATTTT,CASGSPHSWISTDTQYF,few,TRBJ2-3,TRBV28,.
TGTGCCAGCAGCCAAGATACAAGCGGGAGTATCTACGAGCAGTACTTC,CASSQDTSGSIYEQYF,few,TRBJ2-7,TRBV4-2,TRBD2
TGTGCCAGCAGCCCAACGGGACAGGGTGCCCAGCCCCAGCATTTT,CASSPTGQGAQPQHF,few,TRBJ1-5,TRBV27,TRBD1
TGTGCCATTTTCAGCTACGGGGTTAATCCCTATGGCTACACCTTC,CAIFSYGVNPYGYTF,.,TRBJ1-2,TRBV10-3,.
TGCAGCGTCCCCCTAGGGGCCTACAATGAGCAGTTCTTC,CSVPLGAYNEQFF,many,TRBJ2-1,TRBV29-1,.
TGTGCCTGGAGTGGGGGGTCCTATGGCTACACCTTC,CAWSGGSYGYTF,few,TRBJ1-2,TRBV30,.
TGCAGTGCTGAACTATCCTACGAGCAGTACTTC,CSAELSYEQYF,few,TRBJ2-7,TRBV20-1,.
TGCAGTGCTCCACAGGGGATGAACACTGAAGCTTTCTTT,CSAPQGMNTEAFF,.,TRBJ1-1,TRBV20-1,TRBD1
TGTGCCAGCAGTTACCAAGGACAGGGGGCCTACGAGCAGTACTTC,CASSYQGQGAYEQYF,.,TRBJ2-7,TRBV6-5,TRBD1
TGTGCCAGCAAGAGACTAGCGGGATCCACAGATACGCAGTATTTT,CASKRLAGSTDTQYF,.,TRBJ2-3,TRBV2,TRBD2
TGTGCCAGCAGCCAAGATCTAGCTCAGCGCTCCTACAATGAGCAGTTCTTC,CASSQDLAQRSYNEQFF,.,TRBJ2-1,TRBV3-1,.
TGCAGTGCTAGAGATTGGACCGGGACACATAATGAGCAGTTCTTC,CSARDWTGTHNEQFF,few,TRBJ2-1,TRBV20-1,.
TGCAGCGGCGGGACTAGCGGGGCGAGTGAGCAGTTCTTC,CSGGTSGASEQFF,.,TRBJ2-1,TRBV29-1,TRBD2
TGTGCCAGCAGCTTAGTAGGAACAGCTAGCGACCACGAGCAGTACTTC,CASSLVGTASDHEQYF,.,TRBJ2-7,TRBV7-9,.
TGTGCCAGCAGCTTGATTTGGGGCACAGATACGCAGTATTTT,CASSLIWGTDTQYF,.,TRBJ2-3,TRBV12-3/TRBV12-4,.
TGTGCCAGCAGTGAGCCCAGGGGAGCAGATACGCAGTATTTT,CASSEPRGADTQYF,few,TRBJ2-3,TRBV6-1,.